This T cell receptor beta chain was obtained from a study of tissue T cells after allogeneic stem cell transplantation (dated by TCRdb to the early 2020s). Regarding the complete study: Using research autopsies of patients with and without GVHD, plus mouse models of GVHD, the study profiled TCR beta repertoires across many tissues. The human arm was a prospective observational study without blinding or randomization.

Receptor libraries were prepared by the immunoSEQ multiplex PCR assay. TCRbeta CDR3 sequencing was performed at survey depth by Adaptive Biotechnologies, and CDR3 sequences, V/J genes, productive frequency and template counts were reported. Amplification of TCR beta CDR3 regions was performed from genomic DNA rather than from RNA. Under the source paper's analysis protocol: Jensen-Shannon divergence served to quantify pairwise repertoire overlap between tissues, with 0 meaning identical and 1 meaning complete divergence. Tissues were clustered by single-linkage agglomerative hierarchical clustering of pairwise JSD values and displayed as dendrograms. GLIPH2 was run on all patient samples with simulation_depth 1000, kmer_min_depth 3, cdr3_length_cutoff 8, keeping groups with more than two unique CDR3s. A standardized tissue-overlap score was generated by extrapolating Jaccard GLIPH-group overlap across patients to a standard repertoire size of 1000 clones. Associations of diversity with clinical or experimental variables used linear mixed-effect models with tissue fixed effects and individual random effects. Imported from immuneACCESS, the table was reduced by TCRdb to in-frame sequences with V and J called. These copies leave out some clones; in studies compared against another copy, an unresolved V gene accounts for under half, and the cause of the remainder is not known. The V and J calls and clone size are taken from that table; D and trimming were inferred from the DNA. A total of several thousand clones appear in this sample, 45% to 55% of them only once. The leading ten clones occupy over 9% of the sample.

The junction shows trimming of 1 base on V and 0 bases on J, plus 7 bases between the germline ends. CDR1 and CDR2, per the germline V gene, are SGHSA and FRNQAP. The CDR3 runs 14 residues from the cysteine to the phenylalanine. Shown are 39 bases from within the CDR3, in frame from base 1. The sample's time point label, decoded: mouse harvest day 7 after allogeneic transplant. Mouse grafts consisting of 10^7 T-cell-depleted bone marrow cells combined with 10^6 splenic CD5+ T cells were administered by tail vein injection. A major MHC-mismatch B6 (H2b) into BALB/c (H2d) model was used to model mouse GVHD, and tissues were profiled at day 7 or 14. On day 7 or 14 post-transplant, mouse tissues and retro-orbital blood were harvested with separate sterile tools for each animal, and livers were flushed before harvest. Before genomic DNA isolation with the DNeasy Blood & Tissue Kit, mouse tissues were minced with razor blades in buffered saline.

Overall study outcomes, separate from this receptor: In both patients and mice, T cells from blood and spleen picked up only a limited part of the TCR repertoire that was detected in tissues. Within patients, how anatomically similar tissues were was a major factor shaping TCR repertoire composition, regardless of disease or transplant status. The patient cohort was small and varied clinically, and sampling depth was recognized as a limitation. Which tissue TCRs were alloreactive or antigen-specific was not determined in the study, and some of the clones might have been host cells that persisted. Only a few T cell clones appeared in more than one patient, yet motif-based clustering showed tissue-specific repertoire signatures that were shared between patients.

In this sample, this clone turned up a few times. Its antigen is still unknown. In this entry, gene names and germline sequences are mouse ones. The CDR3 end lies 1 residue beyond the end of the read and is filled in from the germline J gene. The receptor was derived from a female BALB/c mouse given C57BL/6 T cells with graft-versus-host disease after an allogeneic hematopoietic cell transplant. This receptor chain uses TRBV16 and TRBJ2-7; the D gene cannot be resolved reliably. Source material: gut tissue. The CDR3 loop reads CASSLVGLSYEQYF. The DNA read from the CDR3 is TGTGCAAGCAGCTTAGTGGGTCTCTCCTATGAACAGTAC.